This T cell receptor (beta chain) was sequenced during a study of T cells expressing NK-cell markers. TCRdb reprocessed the 5' RACE reads and stores each CDR3 protein as one record, lacking DNA. The sample totals about 300,000 distinct CDR3 sequences. CDR3 length: 16 residues. Germline V gives CDR1 SGHTA, CDR2 FQGTGA. The sequenced material came from blood T cells: a sorted CD56 or NKG2C T cell subset, CD4+ or CD8+ T cells, or bulk PBMC T cells (not recorded which). The sequence came from a woman aged 18-70 years in good health. The rearrangement uses TRBV7-3 and TRBJ2-4; TCRdb designates TRBD1, a call that cannot be tested without DNA. CDR3 region: CASSLGGLGGINIQYF.